This TCR beta chain was observed in a study of chemoradiotherapy in HPV16-positive cancers. About the study: A couple of HPV16-positive patients' cells yielded candidate HPV-specific clones and common motifs. Findings and limits, study-wide: Non-HPV-specific T cells did not expand in tumors during treatment, whereas candidate HPV-specific clones and E7-related motifs did.

Comments on this clone: The antigen is undetermined.

Unmatched junction bases numbered 13, after V lost 7 bases and J lost 9 bases. Germline lookup yields CDR1 MDHEN and CDR2 SYDVKM. This CDR3 has 15 amino acids. Sequenced by immunoSEQ multiplex PCR; TCRdb stores in-frame clones only, minus some. The table lists 9,000 to 13,000 clones, over 65% of them singletons. The chain recombines TRBV28 with TRBJ2-1; 9 bases line up with TRBD1. This receptor was taken from a human donor with HPV-associated anogenital cancer. This sample was gathered from a patient who underwent chemoradiotherapy. CDR3 DNA sequence: TGTGCCAGCAACCTTGGGGACAGGGCGTTTCGTGAGCAGTTCTTC. Translating it yields CASNLGDRAFREQFF.